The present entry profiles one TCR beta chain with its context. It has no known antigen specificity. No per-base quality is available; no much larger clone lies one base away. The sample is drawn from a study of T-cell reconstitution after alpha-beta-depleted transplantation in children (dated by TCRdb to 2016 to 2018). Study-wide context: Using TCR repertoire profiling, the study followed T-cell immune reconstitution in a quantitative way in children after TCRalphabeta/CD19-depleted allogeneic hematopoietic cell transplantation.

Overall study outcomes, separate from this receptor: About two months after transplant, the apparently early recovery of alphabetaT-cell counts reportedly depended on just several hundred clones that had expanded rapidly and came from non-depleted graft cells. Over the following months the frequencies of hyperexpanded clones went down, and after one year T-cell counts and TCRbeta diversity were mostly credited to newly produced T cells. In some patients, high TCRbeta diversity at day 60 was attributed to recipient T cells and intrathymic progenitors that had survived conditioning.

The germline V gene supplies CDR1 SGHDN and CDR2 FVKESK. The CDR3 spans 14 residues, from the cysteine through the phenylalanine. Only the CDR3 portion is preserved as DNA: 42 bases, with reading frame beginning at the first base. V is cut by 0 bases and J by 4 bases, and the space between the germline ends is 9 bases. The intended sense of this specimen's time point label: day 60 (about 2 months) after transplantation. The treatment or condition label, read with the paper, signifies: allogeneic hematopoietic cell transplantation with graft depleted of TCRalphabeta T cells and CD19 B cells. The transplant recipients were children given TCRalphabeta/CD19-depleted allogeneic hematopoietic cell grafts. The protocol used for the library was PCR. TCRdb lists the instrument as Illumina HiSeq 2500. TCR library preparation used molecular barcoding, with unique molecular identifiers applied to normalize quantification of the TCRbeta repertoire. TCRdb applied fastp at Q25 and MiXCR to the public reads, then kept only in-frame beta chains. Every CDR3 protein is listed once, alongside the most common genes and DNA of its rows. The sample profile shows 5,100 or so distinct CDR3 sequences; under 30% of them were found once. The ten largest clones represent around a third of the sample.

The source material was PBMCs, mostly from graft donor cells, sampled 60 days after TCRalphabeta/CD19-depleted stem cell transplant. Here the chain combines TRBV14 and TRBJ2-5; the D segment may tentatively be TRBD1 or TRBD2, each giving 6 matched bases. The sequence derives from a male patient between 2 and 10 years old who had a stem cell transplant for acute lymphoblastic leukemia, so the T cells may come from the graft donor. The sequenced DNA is TGTGCCAGCAGCCAAGATGGAGGGGGAGAGACCCAGTACTTC. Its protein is CASSQDGGGETQYF.